The clone carrying this TCR beta chain was observed many times. The target antigen is unknown. These data come from a study of cytomegalovirus exposure and HLA in healthy donors. Whole-study results and caveats: The tendency of first-cohort TCR clusters to co-occur in the 90 to 150 validation repertoires was the finding of a later analysis. CMV antigen specificity was confirmed in vitro for a few CMV-associated chains. Diagnosis of cytomegalovirus status made by the classifier reportedly showed high specificity and sensitivity.

CDR1 and CDR2 (germline): SNHLY, FYNNEI. With V trimmed by 4 bases and J by 5 bases, 8 bases remained unmatched. This CDR3 has 15 residues. Measured with immunoSEQ multiplex PCR; TCRdb has only the in-frame clones, and not every one. The data hold some 220,000 clones, with around nine tenths observed a single time. The TCR comes from a woman under 30 in good health and CMV-seronegative. The V and J genes are TRBV2 and TRBJ1-2; 9 bases match TRBD1. The material sequenced was PBMCs. The CDR3 here is CASSVRTGASYGYTF. The CDR3 bases are TGTGCCAGCAGTGTAAGGACAGGGGCTTCTTATGGCTACACCTTC. The full variable domain, in which reference TRBV2 and TRBJ1-2 provide the parts outside the CDR3, is EPEVTQTPSHQVTQMGQEVILRCVPISNHLYFYWYRQILGQKVEFLVSFYNNEISEKSEIFDDQFSVERPDGSNFTLKIRSTKLEDSAMYFCASSVRTGASYGYTFGSGTRLTVV.